This T cell receptor (beta chain) was documented in a study of Ad26.COV2.S vaccination and SARS-CoV-2 variants. At the level of the study: Within the COV1001 Ad26.COV2.S trial arm, the donor was enrolled.

To note about this clone: Its antigen is not identified.

Germline V gene sequence: CDR1 KGHSH, CDR2 LQKENI. The CDR3 is 13 residues long. V trimming: 5 bases; J trimming: 4 bases; junction bases outside the gene matches: 5. Documented treatment: 15 to 20 received Ad26.COV2.S at low or high dose, single or two shots; several received placebo; per-sample allocation not given. Specimens were obtained on day 63 following the first vaccine or placebo injection. The study's findings and limits: Measurement of non-spike TCR breadth gave similar results in vaccine and placebo recipients. Once vaccination had occurred, spike-specific CD8+ and CD4+ T cell responses reportedly showed substantial breadth. Placebo recipients had lower spike-specific TCR breadth than vaccine recipients.

The table came from immunoSEQ multiplex PCR; TCRdb's copy has only in-frame clones and leaves some out. The top ten hold about 2.4% of the sample, which has fewer than 500,000 clones, roughly 87% seen once. Sequencing used peripheral blood, obtained in a trial of Ad26.COV2.S vaccine versus placebo. The TCR comes from a person aged 18-60 years who received the Ad26.COV2.S COVID-19 vaccine or a placebo. The chain employs TRBV18 and TRBJ2-7; 7 positions agree with TRBD1. The CDR3 reads CASSTRGLYEQYF. CDR3 in DNA: TGTGCCAGCTCAACAAGGGGGCTTTACGAGCAGTACTTC.